Following are 17 T cell receptor beta chains from one sample sequenced in a study of T-cell memory formation after mild COVID-19. A single record per CDR3 protein comes from TCRdb applying MiXCR to the 5' RACE reads. The profile shows around 250,000 distinct CDR3 sequences, 9.4% of them singletons. Sequenced input: PBMCs or a T cell subset sorted from them (not recorded which). These receptor sequences come from a young man who had mild COVID-19 (a few samples of this study predate the infection). Cell type and time point are not known.

At least ten counts were recorded for this clonotype. The chain employs TRBV7-8 and TRBJ2-5; a weak D match, TRBD1 (6 bases). CDR3 length: 16 amino acids. V was pared by 0 bases and J by 1 base, with 12 bases between. Germline V lookup: CDR1 SGHVS, CDR2 FQNEAQ. The CDR3, as DNA: TGTGCCAGCAGCTTAGCGGGGGCGAGGGTCCAAGAGACCCAGTACTTC. Residues: CASSLAGARVQETQYF.

This clonotype was seen only a few times. The chain carries TRBV5-1 and TRBJ1-1; TRBD1 might be the D (5 bases). Germline loops: CDR1 SGHRS, CDR2 YFSETQ. The CDR3 consists of 14 residues. V gave up 4 bases and J gave up 6 bases, with 16 bases separating them. CDR3 in amino acids: CASSLTPGGAEAFF. Written as DNA, the CDR3 is TGCGCCAGCAGCCTGACACCCGGGGGGGCTGAAGCTTTCTTT.

The J gene is TRBJ1-2, the V gene TRBV3-1; D may be TRBD1 (6 bases). CDR1 and CDR2 (germline): LGHDT, YNNKEL (reference sequence). Trimming left V 1 base short and J 4 bases short, with 7 bases between. The CDR3 is 13 amino acids. CDR3 residues: CASSQGGLYGYTF. Written as DNA, the CDR3 is TGTGCCAGCAGCCAAGGGGGGCTCTATGGCTACACCTTC.

The CDR3 sequence is CASSLDNDGANVLTF. CDR3 DNA sequence: TGCGCCAGCAGCCTAGACAATGACGGGGCCAACGTCCTGACTTTC. The rearrangement uses TRBV4-3 and TRBJ2-6; D uncertain. Deletions cut 4 bases from V and 4 bases from J, with 11 bases between. Germline V gene sequence: CDR1 LGHNA, CDR2 YSLEER. This CDR3 comprises 15 residues.

The V and J genes are TRBV20-1 and TRBJ1-5; D call uncertain. The CDR3 has 16 amino acids. Germline values: CDR1 DFQATT, CDR2 SNEGSKA (reference sequence). V was pared by 4 bases and J by 2 bases, with 18 bases between. The CDR3 reads CSANPRGLRGNQPQHF. CDR3 bases: TGCAGTGCTAACCCCCGGGGTCTAAGGGGCAATCAGCCCCAGCATTTT.

This clonotype was picked up a small number of times. V gene TRBV3-1 combines with J gene TRBJ1-5; TRBD1 agrees at 8 bases. The V and J ends lost 0 bases and 1 base, in that order; junction bases with no gene match: 14. The CDR3 has 20 residues. Germline V gene sequence: CDR1 LGHDT, CDR2 YNNKEL (reference sequence). This CDR3 reads CASSQDWDRSPKGSNQPQHF. CDR3 in DNA: TGTGCCAGCAGCCAAGATTGGGACAGGAGTCCGAAAGGGAGCAATCAGCCCCAGCATTTT.

The chain uses TRBV10-3 and TRBJ2-7; possibly TRBD1 for D (6 bases). The CDR3 is 12 amino acids. Germline CDR1 and CDR2: ENHRY and SYGVKD. Trimming took off 10 bases at V and 2 bases at J, with 12 bases between the two ends. Written as DNA, the CDR3 is TGTGCCAACGGACAGTCGGCCTACGAGCAGTACTTC. Translating it yields CANGQSAYEQYF.

The rearrangement uses TRBV20-1 and TRBJ2-7; the D is unclear. CDR3 length equals 12 residues. Germline values: CDR1 DFQATT, CDR2 SNEGSKA (reference sequence). Trimming shortened V by 2 bases and J by 7 bases, and 12 bases separated the two germline ends. CDR3 in amino acids: CSARTDLREQYF. CDR3 sequence (DNA): TGCAGTGCTAGAACTGACTTGAGGGAGCAGTACTTC.

The chain combines TRBV5-4 with TRBJ2-5; D assignment may be TRBD1 or TRBD2 (6 bases each). CDR1 is SGHNT and CDR2 is YYREEE in the germline V gene (reference sequence). CDR3 length: 14 residues. V was shortened by 1 base and J by 1 base, with 8 bases between the two germline ends. CDR3 protein: CASSLRGAQETQYF. The CDR3 nucleotides read TGTGCCAGCAGCTTGAGGGGGGCCCAAGAGACCCAGTACTTC.

The chain carries TRBV6-2 or TRBV6-3 and TRBJ1-1; perhaps TRBD1 as D (5 bases). Between the trimmed V and J ends, which lost 6 bases and 4 bases, there was a span of 21 bases. CDR3 size: 16 residues. Germline CDR1 reads MNHEY; CDR2 reads SVGEGT. CDR3 residues: CASRDGTRGRVTEAFF. The CDR3 bases are TGTGCCAGCAGGGACGGGACCCGAGGACGTGTCACTGAAGCTTTCTTT.

This clonotype occurred a few times. The rearrangement links TRBV6-2 or TRBV6-3 to TRBJ2-2, with TRBD1 matching over 7 bases. V shed 10 bases and J 0 bases; nucleotides not matched to a gene: 5. Germline V gene lookup returns CDR1 MNHEY and CDR2 SVGEGT. The CDR3 is 14 residues long. CDR3 protein: CATSTGSNTGELFF. DNA of the CDR3: TGTGCCACCTCGACAGGGTCGAACACCGGGGAGCTGTTTTTT.

J is TRBJ1-1 and V is TRBV5-1; TRBD1 is a possible D gene (5 bases). Looked up from germline, CDR1 is SGHRS and CDR2 is YFSETQ. The V end was cut by 2 bases, the J end by 1 base, with 15 bases between. CDR3 size: 16 residues. The CDR3 sequence: CASSFPRELGNTEAFF. The DNA of the CDR3 is TGCGCCAGCAGCTTCCCCAGGGAGCTTGGGAACACTGAAGCTTTCTTT. The variable domain in full, with the rest retrieved from reference TRBV5-1 and TRBJ1-1, is KAGVTQTPRYLIKTRGQQVTLSCSPISGHRSVSWYQQTPGQGLQFLFEYFSETQRNKGNFPGRFSGRQFSNSRSEMNVSTLELGDSALYLCASSFPRELGNTEAFFGQGTRLTVV.

This clonotype was recorded many times. The V and J genes are TRBV29-1 and TRBJ1-1; D gene ambiguous. Germline V gene lookup returns CDR1 SQVTM and CDR2 ANQGSEA. This CDR3 region has 10 residues. V was clipped by 7 bases and J by 4 bases, with 7 bases between them. The CDR3 sequence: CSARVTEAFF. The CDR3, as DNA: TGCAGCGCCCGGGTCACTGAAGCTTTCTTT.

This clonotype turned up a few times. The chain has TRBV12-3 or TRBV12-4 and TRBJ2-5; D is uncertain. This CDR3 comprises 12 residues. With 3 bases removed from V and 7 bases from J, the gap between germline ends came to 9 bases. DNA of the CDR3: TGTGCCAGCAGTTTGGCAGCAGGGACCCAGTACTTC. Translated, it gives CASSLAAGTQYF.

This clonotype has more than one count but fewer than ten. The chain combines TRBV10-3 with TRBJ1-4; 7 bases are shared with TRBD1. The CDR3 has 16 residues. The V segment lost 3 bases and the J segment 5 bases; nucleotides outside the gene matches: 9. Germline CDR1 and CDR2: ENHRY and SYGVKD. In nucleotides, the CDR3 is TGTGCCATCAGTGACCCCCGACAGGGAGTAAATGAAAAACTGTTTTTT. The encoded protein is CAISDPRQGVNEKLFF.

The chain employs TRBV12-3 or TRBV12-4 and TRBJ1-2; D uncertain. CDR3 length equals 13 residues. V was trimmed by 2 bases and J by 2 bases, leaving 6 bases between them. CDR3 coding DNA: TGTGCCAGCAGTTTACCAGAGAACTATGGCTACACCTTC. Its translation is CASSLPENYGYTF.

The sample holds many counts of this clonotype. The chain couples TRBV29-1 to TRBJ2-3; TRBD1 agrees at 8 bases. Per germline, CDR1 SQVTM and CDR2 ANQGSEA. Trimming took 2 bases from V and 6 from J; bases not matched to a gene: 7. The length of the CDR3 is 14 residues. In DNA, the CDR3 is TGCAGCGTTGAATGGACAGGGAGGTTGGATACGCAGTATTTT. Its protein is CSVEWTGRLDTQYF.